These 20 T cell receptor beta chains share one sample of origin, sequenced in a study of shared clonotypes between healthy human individuals. Sequenced by immunoSEQ multiplex PCR; TCRdb stores in-frame clones only, minus some. In the table there are around 2,000,000 clones, roughly 95% of which are singletons. The material sequenced was naive CD4+ T cells sorted from blood. The subset here: CD45RA+ positively selected. The receptors were sampled from a man between 18 and 35 years old in good health.

The genes are TRBV5-6 and TRBJ2-1, with 11 positions matching TRBD2. The J segment lost 6 bases and the V segment lost 9 bases, leaving 11 bases of the junction unmatched. CDR3 size: 15 residues. CDR1 and CDR2 from the germline V gene are SGHDT and YYEEEE. This chain's CDR3 is CAKDPGTSGFNEQFF. The CDR3 DNA sequence: TGTGCCAAAGACCCCGGGACTAGCGGCTTCAATGAGCAGTTCTTC.

This sequence joins TRBV7-2 and TRBJ1-1; TRBD1 is a possible D gene (5 bases). Germline V gives CDR1 SGHTA, CDR2 FQGNSA. CDR3 size: 15 residues. Trimming took off 5 bases at V and 3 bases at J, with 16 bases between the two ends. CDR3 sequence reads: CASSPVAGLYTEAFF. The CDR3 nucleotides are TGTGCCAGCAGCCCCGTGGCAGGGCTGTACACTGAAGCTTTCTTT.

The V gene is TRBV5-4, the J gene TRBJ1-3; D ambiguous. Germline loops: CDR1 SGHNT, CDR2 YYREEE (reference sequence). The V end lost 4 bases, the J end lost 0 bases, and 14 bases lay between the germline ends. CDR3 length equals 16 residues. The CDR3 sequence: CASSLGSGISGNTIYF. CDR3 nucleotide sequence: TGTGCCAGCAGCCTGGGGAGCGGGATCTCTGGAAACACCATATATTTT.

The chain has TRBV19 and TRBJ2-2, with D possibly being TRBD2 (6 bases). V lost 8 bases and J lost 7, with 14 bases in between. The CDR3 runs to 13 residues. Looked up from germline, CDR1 is LNHDA and CDR2 is SQIVND (reference sequence). CDR3 nucleotides: TGTGCCAGTCACTTCCCCGGGAGCGGGGAGCTGTTTTTT. Its translation: CASHFPGSGELFF.

This clone was counted ten times or more. The same CDR3 also results from other DNA sequences found in this sample. This chain connects TRBV2 to TRBJ2-7; 7 positions match TRBD2. J was trimmed by 3 bases and V by 6 bases; bases with no gene match: 11. This CDR3 comprises 15 residues. Germline CDR1 reads SNHLY; CDR2 reads FYNNEI. CDR3 sequence: CASSAESGEFYEQYF. The CDR3 nucleotides read TGTGCCAGCAGCGCAGAGAGCGGGGAGTTCTACGAGCAGTACTTC.

This sequence joins TRBV5-1 and TRBJ2-7, with TRBD2 matching 9 bases. Germline loops: CDR1 SGHRS, CDR2 YFSETQ. The CDR3 has 14 amino acids. The ends lost 4 bases at V and 3 bases at J; junction bases unmatched: 5. This chain's CDR3 is CASSIQTSGYEQYF. The CDR3 DNA is TGCGCCAGCAGCATACAGACTAGCGGCTACGAGCAGTACTTC.

The table lists this clone with a few counts. The V call is TRBV6-6, the J call TRBJ1-5; D is unresolved. Germline V gives CDR1 MNHNY, CDR2 SVGAGI (reference sequence). The CDR3 totals 12 residues. V was shortened by 5 bases and J by 10 bases, with 12 bases between the two germline ends. CDR3 nucleotide sequence: TGTGCCAGCAGTACCCCAGGTTACCCCCAGCATTTT. Its protein is CASSTPGYPQHF.

The chain carries TRBV25-1 and TRBJ1-1, with 7 bases aligning to TRBD1. The CDR3 runs 15 residues. The germline gives CDR1 MGHDK, CDR2 SYGVNS. J lost 0 bases, V lost 2 bases, and 3 bases had no gene match. CDR3 in DNA: TGTGCCAGCAGTGAAGGACAGGTAATGAACACTGAAGCTTTCTTT. Its protein is CASSEGQVMNTEAFF.

The chain carries TRBV7-2 and TRBJ2-4; no reliable D call. The CDR3 runs to 17 residues. Between the trimmed V and J ends, which lost 5 bases and 0 bases, there was a span of 17 bases. Germline loops: CDR1 SGHTA, CDR2 FQGNSA. This chain's CDR3 is CASSPRASQIAKNIQYF. In DNA form, the CDR3 reads TGTGCCAGCAGCCCTCGGGCGTCCCAGATAGCCAAAAACATTCAGTACTTC. The entire variable domain, with the rest obtained from reference TRBV7-2 and TRBJ2-4, is as follows: GAGVSQSPSNKVTEKGKDVELRCDPISGHTALYWYRQSLGQGLEFLIYFQGNSAPDKSGLPSDRFSAERTGGSVSTLTIQRTQQEDSAVYLCASSPRASQIAKNIQYFGAGTRLSVL.

Of note for this clone: This sample also contains other DNA sequences that code for the same CDR3. This chain joins TRBV5-1 and TRBJ2-3, with TRBD2 matching 13 bases. The CDR3 contains 16 residues. The trim removed 4 bases at V and 1 base at J, leaving 3 bases unmatched. Per germline, CDR1 SGHRS and CDR2 YFSETQ. This chain's CDR3 is CASSPGTSGGTDTQYF. The CDR3 DNA sequence: TGCGCCAGCAGCCCCGGGACTAGCGGGGGCACAGATACGCAGTATTTT.

V gene TRBV5-1 combines with J gene TRBJ2-7, with unresolved D. This CDR3 has 11 amino acids. Germline lookup yields CDR1 SGHRS and CDR2 YFSETQ. Trimming left V 4 bases short and J 9 bases short, with 11 bases between. The CDR3 loop is CASSAAELQYF. The CDR3 DNA reads as TGCGCCAGCAGCGCAGCAGAGTTGCAGTACTTC.

The chain employs TRBV19 and TRBJ2-7, with D perhaps TRBD2 (6 bases). Germline CDR1 reads LNHDA; CDR2 reads SQIVND (reference sequence). V was shortened by 0 bases and J by 2 bases, with 20 bases between the two germline ends. CDR3 length: 18 residues. CDR3 residues: CASSIEILQYGRAYEQYF. The DNA of the CDR3 is TGTGCCAGTAGTATAGAAATTCTCCAGTACGGGAGAGCCTACGAGCAGTACTTC.

The rearrangement links TRBV30 to TRBJ1-1; tentatively, D is TRBD1 (5 bases). CDR3 size: 13 residues. Germline CDR1 is GTSNPN and CDR2 is SVGIG (reference sequence). V lost 3 bases, J lost 7 bases, and 15 bases lay in between. The CDR3 region is CAWRGDAALEAFF. Here the CDR3 DNA reads TGTGCCTGGAGGGGGGATGCCGCCCTTGAAGCTTTCTTT.

The chain is built from TRBV11-1 and TRBJ2-3; D is possibly TRBD2 (6 bases). Trimming took 3 bases from V and 4 from J, leaving 8 bases between them. The CDR3 is 13 residues long. Germline CDR1 reads SGHAT; CDR2 reads FQDESV (reference sequence). The CDR3 spells CASSFPGADTQYF. The CDR3 DNA is TGTGCCAGCAGCTTCCCGGGGGCAGATACGCAGTATTTT.

For this clone: In the same sample, other DNA sequences code for this CDR3. The chain has TRBV5-1 and TRBJ1-5; a possible D gene is TRBD1 (5 bases). CDR3 length: 14 residues. The germline V gene encodes CDR1 SGHRS and CDR2 YFSETQ. Trimming took 0 bases from V and 4 from J, leaving 8 bases between them. This CDR3 reads CASSLGGSNQPQHF. CDR3 DNA sequence: TGCGCCAGCAGCTTGGGGGGGTCGAATCAGCCCCAGCATTTT.

This chain uses TRBV4-3 with TRBJ2-7; D is perhaps TRBD2 (6 bases). Germline CDR1 and CDR2: LGHNA and YSLEER. V gave up 1 base and J gave up 6 bases, with 16 bases separating them. The CDR3 is made up of 15 amino acids. The CDR3 protein is CASSQGWLEGSEQYF. The CDR3 DNA reads TGCGCCAGCAGCCAAGGGTGGTTGGAGGGGAGCGAGCAGTACTTC.

Of note for this clone: Distinct nucleotide sequences in the sample also encode this CDR3. V usage is TRBV7-2 and J usage is TRBJ2-2, with 8 bases aligning to TRBD1. This CDR3 is built from 15 residues. In germline, CDR1 is SGHTA, CDR2 FQGNSA. V trimming: 5 bases; J trimming: 1 base; junction bases outside the gene matches: 3. CDR3 loop: CASSPGQGNTGELFF. In DNA form, the CDR3 reads TGTGCCAGCAGCCCCGGACAGGGGAACACCGGGGAGCTGTTTTTT.

This clone was detected only once. Distinct nucleotide sequences in the sample also encode this CDR3. The rearrangement uses TRBV6-1 and TRBJ2-7, with a possible D match to TRBD1 (6 bases). The V end lost 2 bases, the J end lost 1 base, and 12 bases lay between the germline ends. CDR3 length equals 15 residues. Germline CDR1 reads MNHNS; CDR2 reads SASEGT. DNA of the CDR3: TGTGCCAGCAGTGAACAGGGGAGAGGGTCCTACGAGCAGTACTTC. It codes for CASSEQGRGSYEQYF.

With regard to this clone: Different DNA sequences within this sample yield the same CDR3. The chain has TRBV5-1 and TRBJ2-5; D remains unclear. Per germline, CDR1 SGHRS and CDR2 YFSETQ. V was shortened by 0 bases and J by 2 bases, with 8 bases between the two germline ends. There are 14 residues in the CDR3. CDR3 protein: CASSLARGQETQYF. CDR3 DNA: TGCGCCAGCAGCTTGGCTCGTGGTCAAGAGACCCAGTACTTC.

The rearrangement joins TRBV6-5 to TRBJ2-1; D remains ambiguous. This CDR3 contains 11 residues. Germline CDR1 is MNHEY and CDR2 is SVGAGI. V lost 4 bases to trimming and J lost 13 bases, with 11 bases between them. The CDR3 DNA reads TGTGCCAGCAGTTTCGGGCTAGGACAGTTCTTC. Translated: CASSFGLGQFF.